This TCR beta chain is from a study of metastatic and nonmetastatic thyroid tumors. Study at large: Repertoires from malignant and benign thyroid patients were compared across blood and tumor or nodule tissue. Study-wide results and limits: In blood and tumor, TCR beta diversity was reportedly significantly higher in malignant thyroid tumors than in benign nodules.

The germline CDR1 and CDR2 sequences are MDHEN and SYDVKM. V dropped 6 bases and J dropped 9; count of bases not matched to a gene: 11. The CDR3 consists of 13 residues. Among the patients, none had received any treatment before thyroid surgery. Original handling: Between-group CDR3 differences, defined by clinicopathological status, yielded a distant-metastasis classifier for papillary thyroid cancer. TCRdb recomputed clones from the PCR reads via MiXCR. It is TCRdb's table, rather than the study itself, that gives the V and J calls and clone size. This sample yields about 15,000 clones, of which just over 30% are seen a single time; 10% belongs to the top ten. Only a few counts were recorded for this clone. Its antigen is unknown. This specimen includes other DNA sequences encoding the same CDR3.

The sample was blood. The source of this sequence is a female donor with papillary thyroid cancer or a benign thyroid nodule (not recorded which). Some clones in this sample may be carry-over from other donors' samples. The chain has TRBV28 and TRBJ2-7; TRBD2 matches 7 bases. CDR3 residues: CASSTGDYRRQYF. CDR3 bases: TGTGCCAGCAGCACCGGGGACTATCGGAGGCAGTACTTC.